This TCR beta chain was identified in a study of T cells in Graves' hyperthyroidism and ophthalmopathy. The study, taken as a whole, reports: Using 13 V-J features, a model discriminated ophthalmopathy from stable hyperthyroidism.

This clonotype has at least ten counts. As yet, its antigen is unknown. From germline, CDR1 is MNHNS and CDR2 SASEGT. The V end lost 9 bases, the J end lost 3 bases, and 12 bases lay between the germline ends. CDR3 length equals 12 residues. RNA transcripts served as the template for amplifying TCR beta CDR3 regions. With the HTBI primer set, the TCR CDR3 went through a first round of RT-PCR. From the multiplex PCR reads, TCRdb called clonotypes with MiXCR, one entry per CDR3 protein. The sample has 560,000 or so distinct CDR3 sequences, 15% to 20% seen once. The sequenced sample was blood. This TCR came from a man between 35 and 55 years old with Graves' ophthalmopathy. The rearrangement uses TRBV6-1 and TRBJ2-7; D is perhaps TRBD1 (5 bases). CDR3 DNA sequence: TGTGCCAGTCAGGGCAGGAGCTACGAGCAGTACTTC. Its translation is CASQGRSYEQYF.